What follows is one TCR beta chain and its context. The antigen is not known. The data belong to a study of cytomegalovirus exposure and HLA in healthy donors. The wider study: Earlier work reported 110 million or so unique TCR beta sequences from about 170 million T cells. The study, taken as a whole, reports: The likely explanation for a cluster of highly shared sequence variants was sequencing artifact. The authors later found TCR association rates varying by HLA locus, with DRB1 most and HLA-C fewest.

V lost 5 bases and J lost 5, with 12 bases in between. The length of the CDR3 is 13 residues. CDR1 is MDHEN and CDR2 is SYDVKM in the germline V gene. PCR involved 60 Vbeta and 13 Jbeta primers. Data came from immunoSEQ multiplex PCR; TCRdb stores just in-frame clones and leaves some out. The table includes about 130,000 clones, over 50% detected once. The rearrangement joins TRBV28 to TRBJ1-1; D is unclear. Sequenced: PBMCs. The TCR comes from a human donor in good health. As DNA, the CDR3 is TGTGCCAGCAGTCGACCGGGGTCGACTGAAGCTTTCTTT. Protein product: CASSRPGSTEAFF.